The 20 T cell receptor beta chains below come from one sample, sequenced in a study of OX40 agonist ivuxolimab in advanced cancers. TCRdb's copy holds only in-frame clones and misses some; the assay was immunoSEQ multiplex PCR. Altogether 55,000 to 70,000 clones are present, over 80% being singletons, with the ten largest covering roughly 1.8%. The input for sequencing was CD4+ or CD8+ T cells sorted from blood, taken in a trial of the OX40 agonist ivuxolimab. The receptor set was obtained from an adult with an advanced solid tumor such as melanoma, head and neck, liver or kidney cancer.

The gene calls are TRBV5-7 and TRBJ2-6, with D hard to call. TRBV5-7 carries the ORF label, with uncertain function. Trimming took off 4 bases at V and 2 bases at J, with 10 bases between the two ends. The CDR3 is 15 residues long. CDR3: CASSVGPPGANVLTF. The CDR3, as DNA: TGTGCCAGCAGCGTGGGCCCCCCTGGGGCCAACGTCCTGACTTTC.

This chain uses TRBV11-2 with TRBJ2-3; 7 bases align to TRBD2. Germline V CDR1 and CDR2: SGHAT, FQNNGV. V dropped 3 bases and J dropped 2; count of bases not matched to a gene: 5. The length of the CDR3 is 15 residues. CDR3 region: CASSFAGLNTDTQYF. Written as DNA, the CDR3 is TGTGCCAGCAGCTTCGCGGGACTAAACACAGATACGCAGTATTTT.

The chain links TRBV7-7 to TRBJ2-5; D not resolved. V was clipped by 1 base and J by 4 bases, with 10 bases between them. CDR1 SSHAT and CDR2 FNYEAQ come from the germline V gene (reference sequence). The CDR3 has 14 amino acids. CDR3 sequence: CASSLVPVRETQYF. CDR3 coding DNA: TGTGCCAGCAGCTTAGTGCCAGTCCGAGAGACCCAGTACTTC.

This CDR3 is CASSIGSSGELFF. DNA of the CDR3: TGTGCCAGTAGTATCGGCTCGTCCGGGGAGCTGTTTTTT. The chain carries TRBV19 and TRBJ2-2, with D uncertain. Per the germline V gene, CDR1 is LNHDA and CDR2 is SQIVND (reference sequence). This CDR3 region has 13 residues. V was shortened by 3 bases and J by 6 bases, with 8 bases between the two germline ends.

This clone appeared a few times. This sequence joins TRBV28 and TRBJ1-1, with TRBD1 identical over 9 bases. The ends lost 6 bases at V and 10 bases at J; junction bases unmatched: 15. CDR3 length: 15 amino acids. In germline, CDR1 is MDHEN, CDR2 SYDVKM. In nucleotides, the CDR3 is TGTGCCAGCAGAACAGGGGGCGGTACCCTACGGGGAGCTTTCTTT. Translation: CASRTGGGTLRGAFF. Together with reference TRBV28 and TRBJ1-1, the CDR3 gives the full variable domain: DVKVTQSSRYLVKRTGEKVFLECVQDMDHENMFWYRQDPGLGLRLIYFSYDVKMKEKGDIPEGYSVSREKKERFSLILESASTNQTSMYLCASRTGGGTLRGAFFGQGTRLTVV.

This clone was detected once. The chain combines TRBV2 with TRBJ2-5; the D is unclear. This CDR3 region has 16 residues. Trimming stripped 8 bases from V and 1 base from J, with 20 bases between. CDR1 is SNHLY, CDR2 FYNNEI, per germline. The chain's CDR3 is CASLFRNRDVQETQYF. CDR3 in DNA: TGTGCCAGCCTTTTCAGGAACAGAGATGTCCAAGAGACCCAGTACTTC.

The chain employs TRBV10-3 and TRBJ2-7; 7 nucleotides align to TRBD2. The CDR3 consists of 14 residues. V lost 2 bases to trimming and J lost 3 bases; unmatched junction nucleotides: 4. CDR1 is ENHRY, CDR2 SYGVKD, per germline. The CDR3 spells CAISEAGANYEQYF. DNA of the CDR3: TGTGCCATCAGTGAGGCGGGAGCCAACTACGAGCAGTACTTC.

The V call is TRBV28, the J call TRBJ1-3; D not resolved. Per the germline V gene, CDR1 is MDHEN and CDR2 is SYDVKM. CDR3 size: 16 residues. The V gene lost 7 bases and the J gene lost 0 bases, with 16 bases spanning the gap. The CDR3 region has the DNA TGTGCCAGCATGTTCCTCGGGCAGTACTCTGGAAACACCATATATTTT. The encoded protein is CASMFLGQYSGNTIYF.

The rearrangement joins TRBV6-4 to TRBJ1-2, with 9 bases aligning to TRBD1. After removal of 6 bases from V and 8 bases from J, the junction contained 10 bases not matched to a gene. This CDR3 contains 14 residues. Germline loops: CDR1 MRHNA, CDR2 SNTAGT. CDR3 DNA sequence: TGTGCCAGCAGCCCGACAGGGGGAGTGAACGGCTACACCTTC. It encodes CASSPTGGVNGYTF.

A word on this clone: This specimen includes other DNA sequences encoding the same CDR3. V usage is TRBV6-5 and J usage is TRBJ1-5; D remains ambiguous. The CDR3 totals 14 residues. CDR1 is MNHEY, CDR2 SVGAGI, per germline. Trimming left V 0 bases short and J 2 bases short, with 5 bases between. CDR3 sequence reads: CASSYSRGNQPQHF. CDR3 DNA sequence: TGTGCCAGCAGTTACTCGCGGGGCAATCAGCCCCAGCATTTT.

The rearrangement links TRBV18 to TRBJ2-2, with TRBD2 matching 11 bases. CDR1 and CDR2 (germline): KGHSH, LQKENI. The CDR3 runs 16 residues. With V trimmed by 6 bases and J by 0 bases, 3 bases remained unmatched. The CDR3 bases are TGTGCCAGCTCCCCGACTAGCGGGGCGAACACCGGGGAGCTGTTTTTT. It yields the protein CASSPTSGANTGELFF.

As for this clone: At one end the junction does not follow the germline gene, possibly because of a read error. This CDR3 is CASRIGPDREYSPF. Here the CDR3 DNA reads TGTGCCAGCAGGATTGGGCCGGACAGGGAGTATAGCCCTTTC. The chain uses TRBV6-5 and TRBJ1-2, with TRBD1 identical over 8 bases. The CDR3 sequence is 14 residues long. Germline V CDR1 and CDR2: MNHEY, SVGAGI.

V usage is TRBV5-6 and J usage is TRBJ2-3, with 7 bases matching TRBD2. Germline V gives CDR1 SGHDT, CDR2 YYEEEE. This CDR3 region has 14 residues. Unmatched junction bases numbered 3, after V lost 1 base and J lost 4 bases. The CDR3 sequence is CASSLRGVADTQYF. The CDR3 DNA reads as TGTGCCAGCAGCTTGCGGGGGGTGGCAGATACGCAGTATTTT.

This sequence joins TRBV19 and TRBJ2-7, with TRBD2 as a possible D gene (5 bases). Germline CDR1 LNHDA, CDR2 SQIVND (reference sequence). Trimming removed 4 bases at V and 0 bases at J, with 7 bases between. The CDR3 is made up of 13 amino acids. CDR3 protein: CASSTGNSYEQYF. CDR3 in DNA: TGTGCCAGTAGTACCGGGAACTCCTACGAGCAGTACTTC.

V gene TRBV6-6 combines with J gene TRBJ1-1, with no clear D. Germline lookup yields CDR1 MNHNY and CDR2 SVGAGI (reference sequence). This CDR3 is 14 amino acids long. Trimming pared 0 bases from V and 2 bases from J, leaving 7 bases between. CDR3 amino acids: CASSYSGINTEAFF. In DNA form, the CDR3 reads TGTGCCAGCAGTTACTCAGGGATAAACACTGAAGCTTTCTTT.

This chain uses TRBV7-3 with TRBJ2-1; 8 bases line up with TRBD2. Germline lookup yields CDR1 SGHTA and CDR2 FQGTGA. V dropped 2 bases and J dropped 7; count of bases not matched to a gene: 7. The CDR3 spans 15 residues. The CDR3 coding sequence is TGTGCCAGCAGCTTAGTAAGCGGGAGTCCGAATGAGCAGTTCTTC. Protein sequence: CASSLVSGSPNEQFF.

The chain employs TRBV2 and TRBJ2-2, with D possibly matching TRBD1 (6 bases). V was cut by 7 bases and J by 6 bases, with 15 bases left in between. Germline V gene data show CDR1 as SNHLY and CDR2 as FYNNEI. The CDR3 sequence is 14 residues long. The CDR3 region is CASIRTDSSGELFF. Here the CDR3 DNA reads TGTGCCAGCATTAGGACAGACTCTTCCGGGGAGCTGTTTTTT.

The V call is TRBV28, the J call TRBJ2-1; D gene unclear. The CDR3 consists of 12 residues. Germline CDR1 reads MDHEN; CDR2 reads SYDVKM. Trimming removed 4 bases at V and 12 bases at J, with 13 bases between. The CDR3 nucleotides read TGTGCCAGCAGTTCCCCAACCCTCGGGCAGTTCTTC. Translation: CASSSPTLGQFF.

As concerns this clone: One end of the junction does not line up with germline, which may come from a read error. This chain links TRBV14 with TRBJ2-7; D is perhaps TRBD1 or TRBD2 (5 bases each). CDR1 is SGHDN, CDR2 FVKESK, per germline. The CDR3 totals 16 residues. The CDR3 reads CASSQAHGAQAYEQYF. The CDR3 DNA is TGTGCCAGCAGTCAAGCCCACGGGGCTCAGGCGTACGAGCAGTACTTC.

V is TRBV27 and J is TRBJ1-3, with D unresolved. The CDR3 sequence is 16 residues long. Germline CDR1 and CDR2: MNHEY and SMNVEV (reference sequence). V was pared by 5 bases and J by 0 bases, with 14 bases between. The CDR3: CASSPKDAISGNTIYF. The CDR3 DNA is TGTGCCAGCAGTCCAAAGGACGCCATCTCTGGAAACACCATATATTTT.